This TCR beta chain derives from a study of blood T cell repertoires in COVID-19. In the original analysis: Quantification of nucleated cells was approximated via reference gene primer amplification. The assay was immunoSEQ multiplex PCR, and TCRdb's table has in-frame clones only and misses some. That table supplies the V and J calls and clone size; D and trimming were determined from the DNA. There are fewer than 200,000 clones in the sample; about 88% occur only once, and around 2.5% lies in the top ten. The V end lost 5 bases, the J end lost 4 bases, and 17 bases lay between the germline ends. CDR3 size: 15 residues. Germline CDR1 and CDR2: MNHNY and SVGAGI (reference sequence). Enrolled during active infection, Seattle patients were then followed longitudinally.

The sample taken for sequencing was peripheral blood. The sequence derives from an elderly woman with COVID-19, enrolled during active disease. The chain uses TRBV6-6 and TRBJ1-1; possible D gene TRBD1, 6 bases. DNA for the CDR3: TGTGCCAGCAGTCAACGACAGGCGCTGAGCACTGAAGCTTTCTTT. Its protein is CASSQRQALSTEAFF.